The 30 T cell receptor beta chains reported below all come from one sample, sequenced in a study of beta chain features in type 1 diabetes. Every bit of the isolated RNA underwent reverse transcription, so sequencing read expressed TCRB transcripts. The method was immunoSEQ multiplex PCR; TCRdb's version includes in-frame clones alone and lacks a portion of them. Found here are almost 350,000 clones, 6.5% to 10% of them singletons; the top ten hold less than 0.45%. The material sequenced was central memory CD4+ T cells from blood. These receptors were taken from a woman aged 18-29 years in good health.

This CDR3 reads CASSLSGPGYGYTF. The CDR3, as DNA: TGTGCCAGCAGTTTATCGGGACCCGGCTATGGCTACACCTTC. The rearrangement joins TRBV27 to TRBJ1-2; TRBD1 might be the D (5 bases). CDR1 is MNHEY and CDR2 is SMNVEV in the germline V gene (reference sequence). This CDR3 contains 14 residues. Trimming left V 0 bases short and J 4 bases short, with 9 bases between.

The genes are TRBV10-3 and TRBJ2-3; 7 bases fit TRBD2. The CDR3 length is 14 residues. Germline CDR1 reads ENHRY; CDR2 reads SYGVKD. J gave up 5 bases and V 4 bases, and 6 bases lay outside the gene matches. The CDR3: CAISANLAVDTQYF. CDR3 sequence (DNA): TGTGCCATCAGTGCCAATCTAGCGGTAGATACGCAGTATTTT.

This chain connects TRBV20-1 to TRBJ2-7; 7 nucleotides line up with TRBD2. This CDR3 is built from 11 residues. Germline V gene lookup returns CDR1 DFQATT and CDR2 SNEGSKA (reference sequence). The CDR3 DNA reads as TGCAGCCCCGGACTAGTTTACGAGCAGTACTTC. Its protein is CSPGLVYEQYF.

In this sample, this clone turned up a few times. The chain recombines TRBV18 with TRBJ1-1; the match to TRBD1 covers 10 bases. J was trimmed by 4 bases and V by 6 bases; bases with no gene match: 14. In germline, CDR1 is KGHSH, CDR2 LQKENI. This CDR3 has 17 amino acids. CDR3 nucleotide sequence: TGTGCCAGCTCGCGGACAGGGGGGAACCCCGTCGGCACTGAAGCTTTCTTT. Protein product: CASSRTGGNPVGTEAFF.

This clone was observed at least ten times. The chain uses TRBV13 and TRBJ2-3; 9 bases agree with TRBD2. Germline CDR1 reads PRHDT; CDR2 reads FYEKMQ (reference sequence). CDR3 length equals 14 residues. The V gene end was trimmed by 5 bases and the J gene end by 6 bases; junction bases not matched to a gene: 6. The chain's CDR3 is CASSRLAGWDTQYF. For the CDR3, the DNA is TGTGCCAGCAGCAGGCTAGCGGGGTGGGATACGCAGTATTTT.

This clone appeared a few times. The V gene is TRBV19, the J gene TRBJ1-1, with D perhaps matching TRBD1 (6 bases). Per germline, CDR1 LNHDA and CDR2 SQIVND (reference sequence). V was pared by 6 bases and J by 0 bases, with 14 bases between. CDR3 length equals 15 residues. The CDR3 DNA reads TGTGCCAGTAGGGCAGGGGATGAATTGAACACTGAAGCTTTCTTT. It specifies CASRAGDELNTEAFF.

The chain has TRBV7-2 and TRBJ2-5; possibly TRBD2 for D (5 bases). V was clipped by 6 bases and J by 0 bases, with 11 bases between them. The V gene's germline CDR1 is SGHTA and CDR2 FQGNSA. There are 14 residues in the CDR3. The CDR3 loop reads CASSTGYNQETQYF. The CDR3 bases are TGTGCCAGCAGTACGGGATATAACCAAGAGACCCAGTACTTC.

The rearrangement uses TRBV7-3 and TRBJ2-3; D might be TRBD2 (6 bases). The CDR3 is made up of 14 amino acids. In germline, CDR1 is SGHTA, CDR2 FQGTGA. The V gene lost 3 bases and the J gene lost 4 bases, with 11 bases spanning the gap. The CDR3 DNA reads TGTGCCAGCAGCTTCGGGAGTACGGCAGATACGCAGTATTTT. Its protein product is CASSFGSTADTQYF.

This clone was seen more than once but under ten times. The genes are TRBV4-2 and TRBJ2-5, with 13 nucleotides matching TRBD2. Germline V gene data show CDR1 as LGHNA and CDR2 as YNFKEQ. The CDR3 contains 15 residues. Trimming took 6 bases from V and 2 from J; bases not matched to a gene: 3. CDR3: CASRGLAGTQETQYF. The CDR3 region has the DNA TGTGCCAGCAGGGGACTAGCGGGGACTCAAGAGACCCAGTACTTC.

This clone appeared a few times. The chain recombines TRBV28 with TRBJ2-2; no reliable D call. The germline V gene has CDR1 MDHEN and CDR2 SYDVKM. V was clipped by 7 bases and J by 6 bases, with 15 bases between them. CDR3 length: 14 residues. The CDR3: CASTSLGGPGELFF. CDR3 nucleotide sequence: TGTGCCAGCACCTCGTTGGGTGGCCCCGGGGAGCTGTTTTTT.

In this sample, this clone turned up many times. The CDR3 here is CASRGFSGLYGYTF. CDR3 coding DNA: TGTGCCAGCAGGGGATTCAGTGGGTTGTATGGCTACACCTTC. The chain combines TRBV5-6 with TRBJ1-2; D is undetermined. V was pared by 5 bases and J by 5 bases, with 16 bases between. CDR1 and CDR2 from the germline V gene are SGHDT and YYEEEE. This CDR3 is 14 amino acids long.

This clone was recorded at least ten times. The chain is built from TRBV29-1 and TRBJ2-1; 8 positions agree with TRBD1. V was pared by 4 bases and J by 5 bases, with 7 bases of the junction left unmatched. This CDR3 region has 14 residues. Germline CDR1 reads SQVTM; CDR2 reads ANQGSEA. CDR3 sequence reads: CSVGGTGVNNEQFF. CDR3 sequence (DNA): TGCAGCGTTGGCGGGACAGGCGTTAACAATGAGCAGTTCTTC.

This clone was counted between two and nine times. The CDR3: CASSLGISGSDTQYF. CDR3 in DNA: TGTGCCAGCAGCTTAGGTATTAGCGGGAGCGATACGCAGTATTTT. The gene calls are TRBV7-9 and TRBJ2-3; TRBD2 matches at 9 bases. V shed 1 base and J 6 bases; nucleotides not matched to a gene: 5. From germline, CDR1 is SEHNR and CDR2 FQNEAQ (reference sequence). This CDR3 region has 15 residues. Full variable domain (missing parts from reference TRBV7-9 and TRBJ2-3): DTGVSQNPRHKITKRGQNVTFRCDPISEHNRLYWYRQTLGQGPEFLTYFQNEAQLEKSRLLSDRFSAERPKGSFSTLEIQRTEQGDSAMYLCASSLGISGSDTQYFGPGTRLTVL.

J is TRBJ2-3 and V is TRBV7-9; 8 nucleotides align to TRBD1. After removal of 5 bases from V and 3 bases from J, the junction contained 10 bases not matched to a gene. CDR1 and CDR2 (germline): SEHNR, FQNEAQ (reference sequence). The CDR3 consists of 16 residues. The CDR3 is CASSARPRGQTDTQYF. The CDR3 region has the DNA TGTGCCAGCAGCGCAAGGCCCAGGGGGCAAACAGATACGCAGTATTTT.

There are a few counts of this clone. The chain combines TRBV11-3 with TRBJ2-3, with D possibly TRBD1 on 5 matching bases. CDR3 length equals 14 residues. The ends were cut back, 5 bases at V and 7 bases at J, with 16 bases in the middle. CDR1 and CDR2 from the germline V gene are SGHNT and YENEEA. In DNA, the CDR3 is TGTGCCAGCAGCCCGACCGGTAGGGGAAATACGCAGTATTTT. Protein sequence: CASSPTGRGNTQYF.

V is TRBV5-1 and J is TRBJ1-1, with 7 bases identical to TRBD1. The germline CDR1 and CDR2 sequences are SGHRS and YFSETQ. V was pared by 2 bases and J by 2 bases, with 6 bases of the junction left unmatched. The CDR3 loop spans 15 amino acids. The CDR3 DNA reads TGCGCCAGCAGCTTCGGGACAGCTGTAAACACTGAAGCTTTCTTT. Its protein product is CASSFGTAVNTEAFF.

This clone occurred a few times. In the same sample, other DNA sequences code for this CDR3. The V call is TRBV9, the J call TRBJ1-5; D is unresolved. V lost 1 base to trimming and J lost 5 bases, with 7 bases between them. Germline V gene data show CDR1 as SGDLS and CDR2 as YYNGEE. CDR3 length: 13 amino acids. The CDR3 sequence: CASSVRADQPQHF. CDR3 DNA sequence: TGTGCCAGCAGCGTAAGGGCCGATCAGCCCCAGCATTTT.

The chain combines TRBV9 with TRBJ2-7; the D gene is possibly TRBD2 (6 bases). Looked up from germline, CDR1 is SGDLS and CDR2 is YYNGEE. This CDR3 spans 12 amino acids. The V end lost 4 bases, the J end lost 12 bases, and 17 bases lay between the germline ends. CDR3 sequence reads: CASSPTRGPPYF. CDR3 in DNA: TGTGCCAGCAGCCCAACGCGGGGCCCACCGTACTTC.

The chain employs TRBV5-1 and TRBJ2-7, with D possibly called TRBD1 or TRBD2 (6 bases each). Trimming removed 4 bases at V and 4 bases at J, with 18 bases between. Germline V lookup: CDR1 SGHRS, CDR2 YFSETQ. The CDR3 has 15 amino acids. The CDR3 sequence: CASSSKATGAYEQYF. The CDR3 DNA is TGCGCCAGCAGCAGTAAAGCGACGGGGGCTTACGAGCAGTACTTC.

This chain connects TRBV6-5 to TRBJ2-1; D is unclear. CDR1 is MNHEY and CDR2 is SVGAGI in the germline V gene. V lost 7 bases and J lost 0, with 7 bases in between. The CDR3 loop spans 13 amino acids. The CDR3 sequence: CASTASSYNEQFF. CDR3 sequence (DNA): TGTGCCAGCACTGCGAGCTCCTACAATGAGCAGTTCTTC.

There are a few counts of this clone. The chain carries TRBV2 and TRBJ2-1; D may be TRBD1 (6 bases). Trimming shortened V by 8 bases and J by 11 bases, and 19 bases separated the two germline ends. Germline values: CDR1 SNHLY, CDR2 FYNNEI. The CDR3 consists of 13 residues. The CDR3 DNA sequence: TGTGCCAGCCTGAGGCAGGGGACGGGGCAGCAGTTCTTC. Protein product: CASLRQGTGQQFF.

This clone occurred a few times. The V and J genes are TRBV12-5 and TRBJ2-1; 13 bases map to TRBD2. This CDR3 spans 17 amino acids. The germline gives CDR1 LGHNT, CDR2 FRNRAP. Unmatched junction bases numbered 6, after V lost 2 bases and J lost 5 bases. The CDR3 sequence is CASGLMGTSGVNNEQFF. The CDR3, as DNA: TGTGCTAGTGGTTTGATGGGGACTAGCGGGGTCAACAATGAGCAGTTCTTC.

The genes are TRBV7-3 and TRBJ2-3, with 7 bases lining up with TRBD1. CDR1 is SGHTA, CDR2 FQGTGA, per germline. CDR3 length: 13 amino acids. The J segment lost 11 bases and the V segment lost 5 bases, leaving 10 bases of the junction unmatched. The CDR3 coding sequence is TGTGCCAGCAGCGAACAGGAAGGGGGCAAGCAGTATTTT. This translates into CASSEQEGGKQYF. The full variable domain, completed using reference TRBV7-3 and TRBJ2-3, is GAGVSQTPSNKVTEKGKYVELRCDPISGHTALYWYRQSLGQGPEFLIYFQGTGAADDSGLPNDRFFAVRPEGSVSTLKIQRTERGDSAVYLCASSEQEGGKQYFGPGTRLTVL.

The chain joins TRBV9 to TRBJ2-7; D is perhaps TRBD2 (6 bases). The CDR3 spans 15 residues. Between the trimmed V and J ends, which lost 4 bases and 3 bases, there was a span of 17 bases. Germline lookup yields CDR1 SGDLS and CDR2 YYNGEE. CDR3: CASSPHAGRDYEQYF. The CDR3 nucleotides read TGTGCCAGCAGCCCCCATGCGGGACGAGACTACGAGCAGTACTTC.

This clone came up a few times. V gene TRBV4-3 combines with J gene TRBJ1-3, with a tentative D call TRBD1 (6 bases). Trimming removed 0 bases from V and 4 bases from J, with 13 bases in between. Germline CDR1 and CDR2: LGHNA and YSLEER. The CDR3 length is 16 residues. For the CDR3, the DNA is TGCGCCAGCAGCCAAGAACCGGGACAACAAGGAAACACCATATATTTT. Translated: CASSQEPGQQGNTIYF.

This clone showed up just a few times. The chain has TRBV5-1 and TRBJ2-2, with D unclear. Trimming took off 3 bases at V and 7 bases at J, with 22 bases between the two ends. This CDR3 contains 17 residues. Per germline, CDR1 SGHRS and CDR2 YFSETQ. The CDR3: CASSSPGSMAGGGELFF. The CDR3 nucleotides read TGCGCCAGCAGCTCACCGGGCTCGATGGCAGGTGGCGGGGAGCTGTTTTTT.

The chain couples TRBV7-3 to TRBJ2-1; 10 positions match TRBD2. Trimming removed 5 bases from V and 0 bases from J; junction bases left unmatched: 4. The CDR3 sequence is 16 residues long. Per the germline V gene, CDR1 is SGHTA and CDR2 is FQGTGA. DNA of the CDR3: TGTGCCAGCAGCACAGCGGGAGGGTCCTCCTACAATGAGCAGTTCTTC. Amino acids: CASSTAGGSSYNEQFF. The full variable domain, completed using reference TRBV7-3 and TRBJ2-1, is GAGVSQTPSNKVTEKGKYVELRCDPISGHTALYWYRQSLGQGPEFLIYFQGTGAADDSGLPNDRFFAVRPEGSVSTLKIQRTERGDSAVYLCASSTAGGSSYNEQFFGPGTRLTVL.

There are a few counts of this clone. The chain links TRBV5-1 to TRBJ2-5, with no clear D. This CDR3 has 11 residues. Germline lookup yields CDR1 SGHRS and CDR2 YFSETQ. V was clipped by 5 bases and J by 1 base, with 3 bases between them. CDR3 nucleotide sequence: TGCGCCAGCAGAAGCCAAGAGACCCAGTACTTC. This sequence encodes CASRSQETQYF.

The V and J genes are TRBV9 and TRBJ2-5; possibly TRBD1 for D (6 bases). The CDR3 extends over 15 amino acids. Trimming removed 2 bases at V and 3 bases at J, with 14 bases between. Per the germline V gene, CDR1 is SGDLS and CDR2 is YYNGEE. CDR3 protein: CASSVSGRGEETQYF. For the CDR3, the DNA is TGTGCCAGCAGCGTGAGCGGCAGGGGCGAAGAGACCCAGTACTTC.

The gene calls are TRBV28 and TRBJ2-5; D remains unclear. The germline CDR1 and CDR2 sequences are MDHEN and SYDVKM. The V end lost 5 bases, the J end lost 3 bases, and 13 bases lay between the germline ends. CDR3 length equals 14 residues. The chain's CDR3 is CASSPSGGKETQYF. CDR3 in DNA: TGTGCCAGCAGTCCGAGTGGCGGAAAAGAGACCCAGTACTTC. Together with reference TRBV28 and TRBJ2-5, the CDR3 gives the full variable domain: DVKVTQSSRYLVKRTGEKVFLECVQDMDHENMFWYRQDPGLGLRLIYFSYDVKMKEKGDIPEGYSVSREKKERFSLILESASTNQTSMYLCASSPSGGKETQYFGPGTRLLVL.